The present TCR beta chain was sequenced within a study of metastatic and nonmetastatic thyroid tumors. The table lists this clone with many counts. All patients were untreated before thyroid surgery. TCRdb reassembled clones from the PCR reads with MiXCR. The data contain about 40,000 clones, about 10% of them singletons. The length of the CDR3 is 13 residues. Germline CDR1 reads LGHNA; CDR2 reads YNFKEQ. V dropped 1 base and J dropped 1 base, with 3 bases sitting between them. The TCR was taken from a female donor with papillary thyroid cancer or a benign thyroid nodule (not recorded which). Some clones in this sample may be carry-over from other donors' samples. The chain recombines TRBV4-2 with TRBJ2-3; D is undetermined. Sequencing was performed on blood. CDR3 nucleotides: TGTGCCAGCAGCCAAGTGGGCACAGATACGCAGTATTTT. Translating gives CASSQVGTDTQYF.